A single sample gave rise to the 3 T cell receptor beta chains below, sequenced in a study of blood T cells in healthy people across ages. Alongside a J-beta primer mix, a sample-barcoded 5' primer served in a second PCR lasting 7 to 11 cycles. TCRdb reprocessed the 5' RACE reads with MiXCR, giving one entry per CDR3 protein. The sample shows 1,500,000 or so distinct CDR3 sequences, 42% of them seen only once. The sequencing sample was made of blood. The receptors derive from a woman aged 18-29 years in good health.

V usage is TRBV7-3 and J usage is TRBJ1-1; D might be TRBD1 (6 bases). The CDR3 consists of 13 residues. CDR1 and CDR2 (germline): SGHTA, FQGTGA. V shed 2 bases and J shed 8 bases, with 12 bases lying between them. CDR3 protein: CASSLGTPREAFF. The CDR3 nucleotides are TGTGCCAGCAGCTTAGGGACACCTAGAGAAGCTTTCTTT.

The J gene is TRBJ2-5, the V gene TRBV3-1, with TRBD2 matching 8 bases. This CDR3 has 13 residues. The V gene end was trimmed by 4 bases and the J gene end by 5 bases; junction bases not matched to a gene: 3. CDR1 LGHDT and CDR2 YNNKEL come from the germline V gene (reference sequence). The chain's CDR3 is CASSPRTSETQYF. DNA for the CDR3: TGTGCCAGCAGCCCTAGGACTAGCGAGACCCAGTACTTC.

The gene calls are TRBV5-1 and TRBJ2-4; D gene uncertain. Trimming removed 0 bases from V and 5 bases from J, with 12 bases in between. The CDR3 runs 15 residues. CDR1 is SGHRS, CDR2 YFSETQ, per germline. The CDR3 DNA reads as TGCGCCAGCAGCTTGGCCGGTGGCAGCCAAAACATTCAGTACTTC. Translated: CASSLAGGSQNIQYF. Variable domain in full (rest from reference TRBV5-1 and TRBJ2-4): KAGVTQTPRYLIKTRGQQVTLSCSPISGHRSVSWYQQTPGQGLQFLFEYFSETQRNKGNFPGRFSGRQFSNSRSEMNVSTLELGDSALYLCASSLAGGSQNIQYFGAGTRLSVL.